This is a list of T cell receptor beta chains from one sample in a study of blood T cell repertoires in COVID-19. The assay was immunoSEQ multiplex PCR, and TCRdb's table has in-frame clones only and misses some. The sample yields 440,000 or so clones, 75% to 90% seen once. The sample consisted of peripheral blood. The receptors come from a woman aged 40-49 years with COVID-19, enrolled during active disease. The CDR3 runs from the conserved cysteine through the conserved F or W. Fields, in order: D gene, J gene, V gene, clone size, CDR3 DNA, CDR3 protein. D genes are given only for firm matches. A clone size is listed for some rows: how often the clone was seen (once, few, many), or a class if it is expanded.

>TRBD2|TRBJ2-3|TRBV7-9|.
TGTGCCAGCAGCTTCGGACTAGCAAGCACAGATACGCAGTATTTT
CASSFGLASTDTQYF
>.|TRBJ1-6|TRBV25-1|.
TGTGCCAGCAGTGGGCAGGGGTCTTATTCACCCCTCCACTTT
CASSGQGSYSPLHF
>.|TRBJ1-2|TRBV5-1|.
TGCGCCAGCAGCTTGGGAGGGTTGAATGGCTACACCTTC
CASSLGGLNGYTF
>TRBD1|TRBJ2-4|TRBV5-1|.
TGCGCCAGCTATTCCGGGACAGGCACTCAGTACTTC
CASYSGTGTQYF
>.|TRBJ1-1|TRBV4-3|once
TGCGCCAGCAGCCAAGCTTCCAACACTGAAGCTTTCTTT
CASSQASNTEAFF
>.|TRBJ1-2|TRBV7-9|.
TGTGCCAGCAGCTTAGAGGGCAGGGAAGGTGGCTACACCTTC
CASSLEGREGGYTF
>TRBD2|TRBJ2-7|TRBV2|.
TGTGCCAGCAGTTCCGGACTAGCGGGAGTCTCCGAGCAGTACTTC
CASSSGLAGVSEQYF
>.|TRBJ1-5|TRBV28|.
TGTGCCAGCAGTCCTTTAGTACAGGCTTATTATAGCAATCAGCCCCAGCATTTT
CASSPLVQAYYSNQPQHF
>.|TRBJ2-5|TRBV15|.
TGTGCCACCAGCTGGGGCCAGGGATCTTACCGAGAGACCCAGTACTTC
CATSWGQGSYRETQYF
>TRBD1|TRBJ1-2|TRBV9|.
TGTGCCAGCAGCCCGGGGACAGGGTATGGTGGCTACACCTTC
CASSPGTGYGGYTF
>TRBD2|TRBJ2-1|TRBV9|.
TGTGCCAGCAGCGCCCCGGGTAGCGGGGGGTCCCCTTCCTACAATGAGCAGTTCTTC
CASSAPGSGGSPSYNEQFF
>.|TRBJ1-6|TRBV5-1|once
TGCGCCAGCAGCTTGAAAGGGGTTAATTCACCCCTCCACTTT
CASSLKGVNSPLHF
>TRBD1|TRBJ1-4|TRBV5-1|.
TGCGCCAGCAGCTTGGCCGGGGGACAGAACGAAGGAAAACTGTTTTTT
CASSLAGGQNEGKLFF
>.|TRBJ2-3|TRBV7-8|once
TGTGCCAGCAGCTTAGCGTTATTAGCTGTGAGCACAGATACGCAGTATTTT
CASSLALLAVSTDTQYF
>TRBD2|TRBJ2-2|TRBV19|.
TGTGCCAGTAGTATACCCTTTAGCGGGAGGGCGAGAACCGGGGAGCTGTTTTTT
CASSIPFSGRARTGELFF
>TRBD1|TRBJ2-3|TRBV28|once
TGTGCCAGCAGTATGGACAGGCCCACTAGCACAGATACGCAGTATTTT
CASSMDRPTSTDTQYF
>TRBD1|TRBJ2-7|TRBV5-8|.
TGTGCCAGCAGCCCGGGGTTCCAGGGGGCCTACGAGCAGTACTTC
CASSPGFQGAYEQYF
>.|TRBJ1-2|TRBV7-2|once
TGTGCCAGCACCGGAAGAGGAGTCTATGGCTACACCTTC
CASTGRGVYGYTF
>TRBD1|TRBJ2-7|TRBV18|.
TGTGCCAGCTCACCCACAGGGGGCTACGTCGAGCAGTACTTC
CASSPTGGYVEQYF
>TRBD1|TRBJ2-7|TRBV11-3|.
TGTGCCAGCAGCTTCCGGGACAGGCTCTCCCGGCGGACCTACGAGCAGTACTTC
CASSFRDRLSRRTYEQYF
>.|TRBJ1-3|TRBV6-2/TRBV6-3|.
TGTGCCAGCAGTTACGAGGGACTCTCTGGAAACACCATATATTTT
CASSYEGLSGNTIYF
>TRBD1|TRBJ2-7|TRBV5-5|.
TGTGCCAGCAGCTTGGAGACAGGGAGTGCCCCCTACGAGCAGTACTTC
CASSLETGSAPYEQYF
>TRBD1|TRBJ1-1|TRBV6-2/TRBV6-3|.
TGTGCCAGCAGCCCTGACAGGGGTGGGGCTTTCTTT
CASSPDRGGAFF
>TRBD1|TRBJ1-1|TRBV27|.
TGTGCCAGCAGTTTGGGCCCTCGACAGGGGGGCACTGAAGCTTTCTTT
CASSLGPRQGGTEAFF
>.|TRBJ1-1|TRBV29-1|.
TGCAGCGTGATATTACCTAATGGGGTAGGGAGAGCTTTCTTT
CSVILPNGVGRAFF
>.|TRBJ2-5|TRBV5-1|.
TGCGCCAGCAGCTTGGGGGCGGGACAAGAGACCCAGTACTTC
CASSLGAGQETQYF
>TRBD1|TRBJ1-5|TRBV6-5|once
TGTGCCAGCAGGGGGGACAGGGACGGGAGTCAGCCCCAGCATTTT
CASRGDRDGSQPQHF
>.|TRBJ1-1|TRBV3-1/TRBV3-2|.
TGTGCCAGCAGCCAAGAAACACGAGCTTTCTTT
CASSQETRAFF
>TRBD2|TRBJ2-3|TRBV19|once
TGTGCCAGTATCGGGGGGGCCCTATATACGCAGTATTTT
CASIGGALYTQYF
>TRBD2|TRBJ2-7|TRBV27|.
TGTGCCACGGGACTAGCGGGGAGTGAGCAGTACTTC
CATGLAGSEQYF
>.|TRBJ1-4|TRBV11-2|.
TGTGCCAGCAGCTTAGTTAGTGAAAAACTGTTTTTT
CASSLVSEKLFF
>TRBD2|TRBJ2-5|TRBV28|.
TGTGCCAGCAGTATACCCGGGACTAATCAAGAGACCCAGTACTTC
CASSIPGTNQETQYF
>TRBD1|TRBJ1-5|TRBV7-9|.
TGTGCCAGCAGCAGTGGACAGGGAATCTGGAGCAATCAGCCCCAGCATTTT
CASSSGQGIWSNQPQHF
>.|TRBJ1-5|TRBV19|.
TGTGCCAGTAGCGAAGACAGAAGCAATCAGCCCCAGCATTTT
CASSEDRSNQPQHF
>TRBD1|TRBJ1-2|TRBV19|.
TGTGCCAGTAGTTATGATTTACAGGGGGTGAATGGCTACACCTTC
CASSYDLQGVNGYTF
>.|TRBJ1-2|TRBV28|few
TGTGCCAGCAGTTTCGGGGGTGTGGGTGGCTACACCTTC
CASSFGGVGGYTF
>.|TRBJ1-2|TRBV28|.
TGTGCCAGCAGTTTGGGGTCGGGAGGCTACACCTTC
CASSLGSGGYTF
>.|TRBJ2-5|TRBV3-1/TRBV3-2|.
TGTGCCAGCAGCCAAGAAAGGCCAGGGCACGAGACCCAGTACTTC
CASSQERPGHETQYF
>.|TRBJ2-3|TRBV7-9|.
TGTGCCAGCAGCCCCCCCAACTCTAGCACAGATACGCAGTATTTT
CASSPPNSSTDTQYF
>.|TRBJ1-2|TRBV27|.
TGTGCCAGCAGTCCGGACCCTACGGGGTACTATGGCTACACCTTC
CASSPDPTGYYGYTF
>TRBD1|TRBJ1-2|TRBV18|.
TGTGCCAGCTCACCCCTCGGACAGGGGGCATATGGCTACACCTTC
CASSPLGQGAYGYTF
>.|TRBJ1-1|TRBV19|.
TGTGCCAGTAGTGCTATAGGCGGGGCTGAAGCTTTCTTT
CASSAIGGAEAFF
>.|TRBJ1-3|TRBV7-2|once
TGTGCCAGCAGCTTAGTATCTGGAAACACCATATATTTT
CASSLVSGNTIYF
>TRBD1|TRBJ1-5|TRBV6-2/TRBV6-3|.
TGTGCCAGCAGTTCGTCGGGACAGCCGGTGTATCAGCCCCAGCATTTT
CASSSSGQPVYQPQHF
>.|TRBJ1-5|TRBV7-7|.
TGTGCTAGCAGCTACAGGGCTCCCGCGGGTCAGCCCCAGCATTTT
CASSYRAPAGQPQHF
>.|TRBJ1-1|TRBV7-9|.
TGTGCCAGCAGCTTAGCAACAGGTGAAGCTTTCTTT
CASSLATGEAFF
>.|TRBJ1-1|TRBV5-6|.
TGTGCCAGCAGCTTTATGACAGTCGCAAACGCTGAAGCTTTCTTT
CASSFMTVANAEAFF
>TRBD1|TRBJ1-2|TRBV6-2/TRBV6-3|once
TGTGCCAGCAGCTCGACAGGGAACTATGGCTACACCTTC
CASSSTGNYGYTF
>TRBD2|TRBJ2-2|TRBV9|.
TGTGCCAGCAGCGTAGGGGGACTAGCAATCACCGGGGAGCTGTTTTTT
CASSVGGLAITGELFF
>TRBD2|TRBJ2-7|TRBV19|.
TGTGCCAGTAGTGTAGCGGGAGTATCATCCTACGAGCAGTACTTC
CASSVAGVSSYEQYF
>.|TRBJ1-5|TRBV27|.
TGTGCCAGCGACAGATCGAATCAGCCCCAGCATTTT
CASDRSNQPQHF